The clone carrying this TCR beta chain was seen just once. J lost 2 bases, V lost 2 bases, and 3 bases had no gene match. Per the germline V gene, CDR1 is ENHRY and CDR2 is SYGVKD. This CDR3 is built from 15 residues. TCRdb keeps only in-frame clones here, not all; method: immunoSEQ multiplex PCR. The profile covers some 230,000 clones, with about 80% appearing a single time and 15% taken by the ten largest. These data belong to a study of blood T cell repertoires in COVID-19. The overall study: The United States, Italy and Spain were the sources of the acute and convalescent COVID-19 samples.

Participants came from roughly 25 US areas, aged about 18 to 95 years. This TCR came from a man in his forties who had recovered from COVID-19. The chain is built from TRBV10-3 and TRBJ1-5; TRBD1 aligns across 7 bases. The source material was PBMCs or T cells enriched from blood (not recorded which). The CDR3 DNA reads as TGTGCCATCAGTGAGGTAGGGGGCGGCAATCAGCCCCAGCATTTT. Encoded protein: CAISEVGGGNQPQHF.